This TCR beta chain was sequenced in a study of T cell responses to AZD1222 COVID-19 vaccine. The protocol was immunoSEQ multiplex PCR, while the TCRdb copy is restricted to in-frame clones and leaves out a portion. The data hold approximately 170,000 clones, with 85% to 90% observed a single time. CDR1 SGDLS and CDR2 YYNGEE come from the germline V gene. CDR3 length equals 14 residues. V was pared by 3 bases and J by 4 bases, with 3 bases of the junction left unmatched. The chain uses TRBV9 and TRBJ2-5, with 10 nucleotides matching TRBD1. The material was peripheral blood, obtained on day 0 of AZD1222 vaccination. The TCR originated in an adult in good health. The CDR3 DNA is TGTGCCAGCAGCGCGGGGACAGGGGTAGAGACCCAGTACTTC. Translating gives CASSAGTGVETQYF.